This TCR beta chain was recovered during a study of T-cell reconstitution after alpha-beta-depleted transplantation in children. Looked up from germline, CDR1 is WNHNN and CDR2 is SYGVQD (reference sequence). The CDR3 extends over 15 amino acids. Trimming shortened V by 0 bases and J by 5 bases, and 11 bases separated the two germline ends. Unique molecular identifiers featured in how the TCRbeta library was prepared. TCRdb ran MiXCR on the PCR reads and lists one entry per CDR3 protein. The sample lists 500,000 or so distinct CDR3 sequences, about 33% occurring once. Only a few counts were recorded for this clonotype.

The chain carries TRBV10-1 and TRBJ1-5; D is uncertain. The sequence came from a human donor who donated a stem cell graft to a child with aplastic anemia. The specimen comprised PBMCs from the stem cell graft donor, sampled from the stem cell graft. The CDR3 region is CASSESGSGDQPQHF. As DNA, the CDR3 is TGCGCCAGCAGTGAGTCGGGGTCCGGGGATCAGCCCCAGCATTTT.